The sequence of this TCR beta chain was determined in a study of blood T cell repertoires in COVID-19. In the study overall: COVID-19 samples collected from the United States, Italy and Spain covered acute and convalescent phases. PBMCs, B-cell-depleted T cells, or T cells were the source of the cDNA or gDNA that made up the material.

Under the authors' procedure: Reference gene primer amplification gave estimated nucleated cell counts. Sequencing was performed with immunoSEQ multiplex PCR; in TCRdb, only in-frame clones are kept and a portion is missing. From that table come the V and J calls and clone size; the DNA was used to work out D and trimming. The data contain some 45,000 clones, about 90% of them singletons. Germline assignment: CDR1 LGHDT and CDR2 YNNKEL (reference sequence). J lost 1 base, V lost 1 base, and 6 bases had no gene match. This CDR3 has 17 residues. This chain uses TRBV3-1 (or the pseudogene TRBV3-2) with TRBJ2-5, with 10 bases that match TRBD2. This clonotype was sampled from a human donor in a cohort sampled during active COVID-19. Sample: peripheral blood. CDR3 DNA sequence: TGTGCCAGCAGCCAAGGGACTAGCGGATCCATCCAAGAGACCCAGTACTTC. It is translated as CASSQGTSGSIQETQYF.